This TCR beta chain emerged from a study of shared clonotypes between healthy human individuals. The data were produced by immunoSEQ multiplex PCR, yet TCRdb's version contains in-frame clones alone and is incomplete. The data hold approximately 99,000 clones, with approximately 70% observed a single time. This clone was seen once. Per germline, CDR1 SEHNR and CDR2 FQNEAQ (reference sequence). V was cut by 4 bases and J by 2 bases, with 24 bases left in between. The CDR3 has 19 residues. The rearrangement joins TRBV7-9 to TRBJ2-1; D is uncertain. Sequencing input: memory CD8+ T cells sorted from blood. Subset given: CD45RO+ cells pooled with CCR7-negative TemRA cells. This receptor was identified in a woman in her twenties or thirties in good health. CDR3 nucleotide sequence: TGTGCCAGCAGCTCACCCTTCCGACTGGCGCCCCTTACCTACAATGAGCAGTTCTTC. Protein sequence: CASSSPFRLAPLTYNEQFF.